The rows below give T cell receptor beta chains drawn from one sample of a study of regulatory T cells in long-lasting Graves disease. TCRdb re-called the multiplex PCR reads with MiXCR, one entry per CDR3 protein. The table includes a few hundred thousand distinct CDR3 sequences, about 18% detected once. This sample also belongs to another study, concerning T cells in Graves' hyperthyroidism and ophthalmopathy.

The sequences come from peripheral blood mononuclear cells (PBMCs), collected at new diagnosis, from a patient treated with antithyroid drugs. Receptor source: a woman aged 25-40 years with Graves disease. Each CDR3 is given with its conserved first and last residue. A D gene is named only where the DNA matches it firmly. The size of a clone is reported for some rows only, either as once, few or many, or as a class for expanded clones.

TRBJ2-7 | TRBD1 | TRBV13 | NA | TGTGCCAGCAGCATGGCGGGACAGGGGGTCCACGAGCAGTACTTC | CASSMAGQGVHEQYF
TRBJ1-1 | TRBD1 | TRBV3-1 | few | TGTGCCAGCAGCCAACCCTCGGGACAGCTGAACACTGAAGCTTTCTTT | CASSQPSGQLNTEAFF
TRBJ1-3 | TRBD1 | TRBV9 | few | TGTGCCAGCAGCTCCAGATCCGGGACAGGGGTCGGAAACACCATATATTTT | CASSSRSGTGVGNTIYF
TRBJ1-2 | TRBD1 | TRBV20-1 | few | TGCAGTGTCCCCCTTGAGAGGACAGGACCCTATGGCTACACCTTC | CSVPLERTGPYGYTF
TRBJ1-5 | NA | TRBV5-5 | many | TGTGCCAGCAGCTTGGCGGGGAGGGACGATCAGCCCCAGCATTTT | CASSLAGRDDQPQHF
TRBJ2-7 | TRBD1 | TRBV28 | NA | TGTGCCAGCGGCTTAAGACAGGGGGACGAGCAGTACTTC | CASGLRQGDEQYF
TRBJ1-1 | TRBD1 | TRBV6-1 | many | TGTGCCAGCCGTACAGGGGGCCCCGTGAACACTGAAGCTTTCTTT | CASRTGGPVNTEAFF
TRBJ2-7 | NA | TRBV20-1 | many | TGCAGTGCTAGAGTTCCGTCAGGGGTGACCTACGAGCAGTGCTTC | CSARVPSGVTYEQCF
TRBJ1-1 | NA | TRBV20-1 | many | TGCAGTGCCCATACAGGGAGCTACACTGAAGCTTTCTTT | CSAHTGSYTEAFF
TRBJ1-2 | TRBD1 | TRBV3-1 | many | TGTGCCAGCAGCCAGGACAGGGGATGGGGCTACACCTTC | CASSQDRGWGYTF
TRBJ1-3 | TRBD1 | TRBV27 | many | TGTGCCAGCAGCGGGACAGGGGTTGGAAACACCATATATTTT | CASSGTGVGNTIYF
TRBJ2-7 | NA | TRBV6-5 | many | TGTGCCAGCAGTTACGAGTGGACAGTCGCCTCCTACGAGCAGTACTTC | CASSYEWTVASYEQYF
TRBJ2-2 | TRBD1 | TRBV19 | many | TGTGCCAGTAGCCGTGGACAGGGTTGGAACACCGGGGAGCTGTTTTTT | CASSRGQGWNTGELFF
TRBJ1-3 | TRBD1 | TRBV6-1 | many | TGTGCCAGCCTACGTCGGCCGACAGGGATTCTCTCTGGAAACACCATATATTTT | CASLRRPTGILSGNTIYF
TRBJ2-3 | NA | TRBV11-3 | many | TGTGCCAGCAGCCAGAGTTTGGTGACAGATACGCAGTATTTT | CASSQSLVTDTQYF
TRBJ2-7 | NA | TRBV12-3/TRBV12-4 | many | TGTGCCAGCAGTCCCGAGGGTGGAGTTACCTACGAGCAGTACTTC | CASSPEGGVTYEQYF
TRBJ1-2 | NA | TRBV2 | many | TGTGCCAGCAGTGTCGACTTCTTCGGGGACCCTAAGCCTGGCTACACCTTC | CASSVDFFGDPKPGYTF
TRBJ1-4 | NA | TRBV5-1 | many | TGCGCCAGCAGCAACTCGACGGGAGGTGGCCAACTGTTTTTT | CASSNSTGGGQLFF
TRBJ1-2 | NA | TRBV7-9 | NA | TGTGCCAGCAGCTTAGGTCTCGGACAGTGGGAGGGCTACACCTTC | CASSLGLGQWEGYTF
TRBJ2-7 | NA | TRBV10-2 | many | TGCGCCAGCAGTGGTACAGCCGCGGAGCAGTACTTC | CASSGTAAEQYF
TRBJ2-1 | NA | TRBV18 | many | TGTGCCAGCTCACCACCTCCCGGAAACAATGAGCAGTTCTTC | CASSPPPGNNEQFF
TRBJ1-3 | NA | TRBV3-1 | many | TGTGCCAGCAGCCTCACCGGGACCCACTCTGGAAACACCATATATTTT | CASSLTGTHSGNTIYF
TRBJ1-1 | TRBD1 | TRBV6-1 | many | TGTGCCAGCAGTACGACTGGGACAGACACTGAAGCTTTCTTT | CASSTTGTDTEAFF
TRBJ2-6 | TRBD1 | TRBV2 | many | TGTGCCAGCGGACAGGCTTACTCTGGGGCCAACGTCCTGACTTTC | CASGQAYSGANVLTF
TRBJ1-4 | TRBD1 | TRBV4-1 | many | TGCGCCAGCAGCTCTTGGACAGGGCGGTTAGAAAAACTGTTTTTT | CASSSWTGRLEKLFF
TRBJ1-2 | NA | TRBV6-1 | many | TGTGCCAGCAGACCCGGGACGGCCTATGGCTACACCTTC | CASRPGTAYGYTF
TRBJ1-1 | NA | TRBV5-1 | many | TGCGCCAGCAGCCCGGACTCACCCCCGGGGATGAACACTGAAGCTTTCTTT | CASSPDSPPGMNTEAFF
TRBJ1-1 | NA | TRBV7-2 | many | TGTGCCAGCAGCTCTGGGAGGAACACTGAAGCTTTCTTT | CASSSGRNTEAFF
TRBJ2-5 | NA | TRBV12-3/TRBV12-4 | NA | TGTGCCAGCAGTCCCGAGGGGGGCCGGGCGACCCAGTACTTC | CASSPEGGRATQYF
TRBJ2-2 | TRBD2 | TRBV6-1 | many | TGTGCCAGCAGTGCCCCATCGGGAGGGACCGGGGAGCTGTTTTTT | CASSAPSGGTGELFF
TRBJ2-1 | TRBD2 | TRBV14 | NA | TGTGCCAGCAGCCAACTAGCGGGAGGGTACAATGAGCAGTTCTTC | CASSQLAGGYNEQFF
TRBJ2-1 | TRBD2 | TRBV12-3/TRBV12-4 | many | TGTGCCAGCAGTTTAGCCGGACTAGCGGGGGGGCTCCAGTTCTTC | CASSLAGLAGGLQFF
TRBJ1-6 | NA | TRBV20-1 | few | TGCAGTGCTAGGGGGGGGCAGGGAGATAATTCACCCCTCCACTTT | CSARGGQGDNSPLHF
TRBJ1-1 | TRBD1 | TRBV5-1 | many | TGCGCCAGCAGCTCCCAGGGGGCCTCGAACACTGAAGCTTTCTTT | CASSSQGASNTEAFF
TRBJ1-2 | TRBD1 | TRBV20-1 | many | TGCAGTGCTAGAGTTATGGAAGGACAGGGGGCAACCGACTATGGCTACACCTTC | CSARVMEGQGATDYGYTF
TRBJ1-5 | NA | TRBV2 | many | TGTGCCAGCAGTGACGGGCCCCGAGGGAAGCCCCAGCATTTT | CASSDGPRGKPQHF
TRBJ1-4 | NA | TRBV29-1 | many | TGCAGCGTTGATGAAGGGAATGCTGAAAAACTGTTTTTT | CSVDEGNAEKLFF
TRBJ1-6 | TRBD1 | TRBV7-9 | many | TGTGCCAGCAGCCCGTCAGACAGGGTGGGGTCACCCCTCCACTTT | CASSPSDRVGSPLHF
TRBJ1-1 | TRBD1 | TRBV3-1 | many | TGTGCCAGCAGCCAAGCGGGACAGGGCGTCGAAGCTTTCTTT | CASSQAGQGVEAFF
TRBJ2-1 | NA | TRBV7-9 | many | TGTGCCAGCAGCTTAGTCGGGGATGAGCAGTTCTTC | CASSLVGDEQFF
TRBJ2-7 | TRBD1 | TRBV7-2 | many | TGTGCCAGCAGGGGACAGGGGGGCCCCTACGAGCAGTACTTC | CASRGQGGPYEQYF
TRBJ2-7 | TRBD2 | TRBV5-1 | NA | TGCGCCAGCAGCTTAACCGGGGGGGGGGGCGAGCAGTACTTC | CASSLTGGGGEQYF
TRBJ1-4 | TRBD1 | TRBV4-1 | once | TGCGCCAGCAGCCAACGGCAGGGGGCCGGTAATGAAAAACTGTTTTTT | CASSQRQGAGNEKLFF
TRBJ2-1 | TRBD2 | TRBV7-2 | many | TGTGCCAGCAGCTTAGAGGGTAGCGGGGGGCCCCCACTTCCGTTCTTC | CASSLEGSGGPPLPFF
TRBJ2-2 | NA | TRBV29-1 | NA | TGCAGCGTTGGACAGGCGAGGCCCGGGGAGCTGTTTTTT | CSVGQARPGELFF
TRBJ2-4 | NA | TRBV6-2/TRBV6-3 | many | TGTGCCAGCAGTACCCCCAGCATGCCGGTTGCAAACATTCAGTACTTC | CASSTPSMPVANIQYF
TRBJ1-1 | NA | TRBV29-1 | few | TGCAGCGTTGTGGGTTCATCGAAGGGTAGCTCGACTGAAGCTTTCTTT | CSVVGSSKGSSTEAFF
TRBJ1-5 | TRBD1 | TRBV20-1 | many | TGCAGTGTTACGAGACAGGGGGGTCAGCCCCAGCATTTT | CSVTRQGGQPQHF
TRBJ2-7 | NA | TRBV5-5 | NA | TGTGCCAGCAGCCCCGGGGTGATTTATTACGAGCAGTACTTC | CASSPGVIYYEQYF
TRBJ1-1 | NA | TRBV7-3 | many | TGTGCCAGCAGCTTAGGTGTCGGGTACCCTGGTGAAGCTTTCTTT | CASSLGVGYPGEAFF
TRBJ2-5 | NA | TRBV15 | many | TGTGCCACCAGCAGAGATCCTAAAGAGACCCAGTACTTC | CATSRDPKETQYF
TRBJ2-5 | NA | TRBV2 | many | TGTGCCAGCCTGACAGAGAAACAAGAGACCCAGTACTTC | CASLTEKQETQYF
TRBJ2-7 | NA | TRBV18 | many | TGTGCCAGCTCACCAGTGGCCGACCCCTACGAGCAGTACTTC | CASSPVADPYEQYF
TRBJ2-1 | NA | TRBV6-1 | many | TGTGCCAGCAGTACGCTCTACGGGGACCCCTACAATGAGCAGTTCTTC | CASSTLYGDPYNEQFF
TRBJ2-3 | NA | TRBV7-8 | many | TGTGCCAGCAGCTTAGCCCGGACAGATACGCAGTATTTT | CASSLARTDTQYF
TRBJ2-4 | NA | TRBV7-2 | many | TGTGCCAGCAGCTTAAAGGCAGGGAACAGGGACATTCAGTACTTC | CASSLKAGNRDIQYF
TRBJ2-5 | NA | TRBV20-1 | many | TGCAGTGCTAGTCTCACAGGGCAAGAGACCCAGTACTTC | CSASLTGQETQYF
TRBJ2-2 | TRBD2 | TRBV15 | many | TGTGCCACCAGCAGAGTAGCGGGGGGGTTCCACACCGGGGAGCTGTTTTTT | CATSRVAGGFHTGELFF
TRBJ1-1 | NA | TRBV13 | many | TGTGCCAGCAGCTCTAGAGGGCCAGCAGGAGCCACTGAAGCTTTCTTT | CASSSRGPAGATEAFF